These 27 T cell receptor beta chains share one sample of origin, sequenced in a study of regulatory T cells in long-lasting Graves disease. Time point defined: persistent/refractory GD, antithyroid drugs over 5 years with positive TRAb. After RNA was extracted from PBMCs, the TCR library was made from it. Sequencing libraries for TCR beta were prepared with iRepertoire HTBI primers and Arm-PCR of CDR3 regions. TCRdb re-called the multiplex PCR reads through MiXCR, storing one row per CDR3 protein. This sample has about 660,000 distinct CDR3 sequences, with approximately 29% found just once. Specimen: peripheral blood mononuclear cells (PBMCs), collected when the disease was refractory, from a patient treated with antithyroid drugs. The receptors were sampled from a female donor with Graves disease.

This clonotype appeared a few times. This rearrangement joins TRBV28 to TRBJ1-5; D unresolved. Germline-derived CDR1 and CDR2 are MDHEN and SYDVKM. V was trimmed by 6 bases and J by 2 bases, leaving 11 bases between them. This CDR3 is 14 amino acids long. CDR3 loop: CASSSAQGNQPQHF. The CDR3 DNA reads TGTGCCAGCAGCTCGGCTCAGGGCAATCAGCCCCAGCATTTT.

This rearrangement joins TRBV30 to TRBJ2-3, with 10 bases lining up with TRBD2. The CDR3 is made up of 15 amino acids. The trim removed 6 bases at V and 2 bases at J, leaving 8 bases unmatched. Germline CDR1 and CDR2: GTSNPN and SVGIG (reference sequence). CDR3 DNA: TGTGCCTGCCGGGCTAGCGGGAGTATCACAGATACGCAGTATTTT. It encodes CACRASGSITDTQYF.

This clonotype has more than one count but fewer than ten. This chain uses TRBV19 with TRBJ2-7; 8 bases match TRBD2. Per the germline V gene, CDR1 is LNHDA and CDR2 is SQIVND (reference sequence). V lost 6 bases and J lost 6; bases outside the gene matches: 10. The CDR3 sequence is 14 residues long. In nucleotides, the CDR3 is TGTGCCAGTAGGATTAGCGGGGATGCCTCCGAGCAGTACTTC. This encodes CASRISGDASEQYF. Complete variable domain (other parts from reference TRBV19 and TRBJ2-7): DGGITQSPKYLFRKEGQNVTLSCEQNLNHDAMYWYRQDPGQGLRLIYYSQIVNDFQKGDIAEGYSVSREKKESFPLTVTSAQKNPTAFYLCASRISGDASEQYFGPGTRLTVT.

The rearrangement joins TRBV6-1 to TRBJ2-7; no firm D call. Germline lookup yields CDR1 MNHNS and CDR2 SASEGT. The CDR3 runs 15 residues. V gave up 6 bases and J gave up 6 bases, with 21 bases separating them. CDR3 sequence (DNA): TGTGCCAGCAGATGGATGCGGCAAGTCGGTGGCGAGCAGTACTTC. This codes for CASRWMRQVGGEQYF.

This clonotype was counted at least ten times. The gene calls are TRBV12-3 or TRBV12-4 and TRBJ1-1; D gene uncertain. Trimming pared 3 bases from V and 3 bases from J, leaving 8 bases between. The CDR3 is 13 amino acids. CDR3 bases: TGTGCCAGCAGTTTTGGGAGGTACACTGAAGCTTTCTTT. Protein product: CASSFGRYTEAFF.

V is TRBV27 and J is TRBJ2-7, with D unresolved. Germline V gene sequence: CDR1 MNHEY, CDR2 SMNVEV (reference sequence). V was trimmed by 5 bases and J by 2 bases, leaving 7 bases between them. The CDR3 is 12 amino acids. In nucleotides, the CDR3 is TGTGCCAGCAGTCCCGACCCCTACGAGCAGTACTTC. This codes for CASSPDPYEQYF.

This clonotype has a count of ten or more. The chain combines TRBV10-3 with TRBJ2-5, with D uncertain. Trimming pared 5 bases from V and 3 bases from J, leaving 7 bases between. Germline V CDR1 and CDR2: ENHRY, SYGVKD. CDR3 length: 12 residues. The CDR3 spells CAISQREETQYF. The CDR3, as DNA: TGTGCCATCAGTCAAAGAGAAGAGACCCAGTACTTC.

This clonotype was detected ten times or more. The V call is TRBV12-3 or TRBV12-4, the J call TRBJ1-5, with D tentatively TRBD1 (5 bases). V lost 0 bases and J 2 bases, leaving 5 bases between the germline ends. There are 14 residues in the CDR3. CDR3 residues: CASSLARGNQPQHF. CDR3 DNA sequence: TGTGCCAGCAGTTTAGCCAGGGGCAATCAGCCCCAGCATTTT.

This clonotype was recorded at least ten times. The DNA for the CDR3 is TGTGCCAGCAGTGTTAAGGGGAAGACAGGGTACCAAGAGACCCAGTACTTC. Translated: CASSVKGKTGYQETQYF. V and J are TRBV28 and TRBJ2-5; TRBD1 matches 7 bases. The CDR3 consists of 17 residues. Unmatched junction bases numbered 12, after V lost 5 bases and J lost 0 bases. Looked up from germline, CDR1 is MDHEN and CDR2 is SYDVKM.

This clonotype has at least ten counts. V and J are TRBV6-9 and TRBJ2-5; either TRBD1 or TRBD2 may fit D (5 bases each). The germline gives CDR1 MNHGY, CDR2 SVAAGI. The CDR3 loop spans 11 amino acids. V lost 2 bases and J lost 7, with 5 bases in between. CDR3 nucleotide sequence: TGTGCCAGCAGTTATGGGGGGACCCAGTACTTC. This translates into CASSYGGTQYF.

The chain employs TRBV27 and TRBJ2-5; a possible D gene is TRBD1 (6 bases). Per germline, CDR1 MNHEY and CDR2 SMNVEV (reference sequence). This CDR3 contains 14 residues. V was shortened by 3 bases and J by 9 bases, with 17 bases between the two germline ends. Here the CDR3 reads CASSFGQTRGAQYF. CDR3 nucleotides: TGTGCCAGCAGTTTCGGACAGACCCGCGGAGCCCAGTACTTC.

This chain uses TRBV7-2 with TRBJ1-1, with D unresolved. The CDR3 loop spans 15 amino acids. Looked up from germline, CDR1 is SGHTA and CDR2 is FQGNSA. Trimming cost V 5 bases and J 1 base, with 14 bases left between them. The CDR3 DNA follows: TGTGCCAGCAGCCTAGGTTGGCTTCCGAACACTGAAGCTTTCTTT. It translates to CASSLGWLPNTEAFF.

This clonotype was seen at least ten times. The chain recombines TRBV12-3 or TRBV12-4 with TRBJ1-2; D might be TRBD1 (5 bases). The CDR3 loop spans 14 amino acids. V was trimmed by 5 bases and J by 6 bases, leaving 16 bases between them. The CDR3 DNA sequence: TGTGCCAGCAGTATGACAGCCTGGAGCGATGGCTACACCTTC. This codes for CASSMTAWSDGYTF.

The chain has TRBV15 and TRBJ2-7, with a weak D call TRBD1 (5 bases). Germline lookup yields CDR1 LNHNV and CDR2 YYDKDF (reference sequence). The CDR3 spans 13 residues. Trimming left V 5 bases short and J 0 bases short, with 8 bases between. Written as DNA, the CDR3 is TGTGCCACCAGCCAGGGCCACTCCTACGAGCAGTACTTC. Protein sequence: CATSQGHSYEQYF.

Ten or more counts support this clonotype. This chain uses TRBV28 with TRBJ1-2; D gene ambiguous. V gave up 6 bases and J gave up 3 bases, with 17 bases separating them. CDR1 MDHEN and CDR2 SYDVKM come from the germline V gene. CDR3 size: 15 residues. CDR3 nucleotides: TGTGCCAGCAGCTTAGCCCCACATCAAGACTATGGCTACACCTTC. Amino acids: CASSLAPHQDYGYTF.

This clonotype turned up a few times. The J gene is TRBJ2-5, the V gene TRBV6-1, with 9 bases identical to TRBD2. Germline CDR1 MNHNS, CDR2 SASEGT. The ends lost 4 bases at V and 9 bases at J; junction bases unmatched: 12. CDR3 size: 15 residues. The CDR3 here is CASSAGTSPLHSQYF. In nucleotides, the CDR3 is TGTGCCAGCAGTGCGGGGACTAGCCCCCTGCATTCCCAGTACTTC.

The CDR3 here is CSASTDRLFF. The CDR3 DNA is TGCAGTGCAAGTACAGACAGGTTGTTTTTT. The chain joins TRBV20-1 to TRBJ1-4; possible D gene TRBD1, 6 bases. Germline V gene lookup returns CDR1 DFQATT and CDR2 SNEGSKA (reference sequence). V was trimmed by 6 bases and J by 15 bases, leaving 14 bases between them. The CDR3 has 10 residues.

J is TRBJ2-7 and V is TRBV29-1; 12 bases fit TRBD1. The CDR3 is made up of 16 amino acids. V shed 5 bases and J 6 bases; nucleotides not matched to a gene: 14. Germline CDR1 reads SQVTM; CDR2 reads ANQGSEA. In DNA form, the CDR3 reads TGCAGCGTTCGAGGACGTAGGGGACAGGGGGCACGCGAGCAGTACTTC. It translates to CSVRGRRGQGAREQYF.

The chain joins TRBV11-2 to TRBJ2-3; D might be TRBD2 (6 bases). Looked up from germline, CDR1 is SGHAT and CDR2 is FQNNGV. This CDR3 region has 15 residues. V was trimmed by 1 base and J by 2 bases, leaving 10 bases between them. Here the CDR3 reads CASSLGPSATDTQYF. The CDR3 coding sequence is TGTGCCAGCAGCTTAGGGCCTAGCGCCACAGATACGCAGTATTTT.

The V call is TRBV7-6, the J call TRBJ2-7, with a possible D match to TRBD2 (6 bases). V was pared by 2 bases and J by 6 bases, with 14 bases between. This CDR3 comprises 14 residues. Germline CDR1 is SGHVS and CDR2 is FNYEAQ. The CDR3 region has the DNA TGTGCCAGCAGCTTAAGGGCCTTGGGGGGCGAGCAGTACTTC. Translating it yields CASSLRALGGEQYF.

This clonotype was observed many times. An end of the junction does not agree with germline; a read error may underlie this. The CDR3 nucleotides read TGTGCCAGCAGCCAAGGATCTTACTCCTTC. It is translated as CASSQGSYSF. The chain has TRBV3-1 and TRBJ1-2; D not resolved. This CDR3 is 10 amino acids long. Germline-derived CDR1 and CDR2 are LGHDT and YNNKEL (reference sequence).

The rearrangement uses TRBV25-1 and TRBJ2-3; D might be TRBD1 (5 bases). The CDR3 runs to 15 residues. Germline CDR1 and CDR2: MGHDK and SYGVNS. The V gene lost 0 bases and the J gene lost 3 bases, with 10 bases spanning the gap. The CDR3 is CASSEYSRATDTQYF. CDR3 DNA sequence: TGTGCCAGCAGTGAATATTCCAGGGCGACAGATACGCAGTATTTT.

This clonotype came up a few times. V and J are TRBV30 and TRBJ1-2; D gene unclear. This CDR3 has 11 amino acids. With 5 bases removed from V and 4 bases from J, the gap between germline ends came to 8 bases. The germline gives CDR1 GTSNPN, CDR2 SVGIG (reference sequence). The CDR3 is CAWRLTYGYTF. The CDR3, as DNA: TGTGCCTGGCGGCTCACCTATGGCTACACCTTC.

V usage is TRBV11-2 and J usage is TRBJ1-1, with TRBD1 identical over 9 bases. There are 15 residues in the CDR3. Germline V lookup: CDR1 SGHAT, CDR2 FQNNGV. Trimming cost V 1 base and J 4 bases; bases outside gene matches: 4. DNA for the CDR3: TGTGCCAGCAGCTTAGGACTACAGGGGGCCACTGAAGCTTTCTTT. It codes for CASSLGLQGATEAFF. The whole variable domain, remainder taken from reference TRBV11-2 and TRBJ1-1, is EAGVAQSPRYKIIEKRQSVAFWCNPISGHATLYWYQQILGQGPKLLIQFQNNGVVDDSQLPKDRFSAERLKGVDSTLKIQPAKLEDSAVYLCASSLGLQGATEAFFGQGTRLTVV.

J is TRBJ1-1 and V is TRBV6-1; D may be TRBD1 (5 bases). CDR3 length: 15 amino acids. Trimming left V 4 bases short and J 1 base short, with 13 bases between. The germline V gene has CDR1 MNHNS and CDR2 SASEGT. In DNA form, the CDR3 reads TGTGCCAGCAGTGTCCCGACGGGGCGGAACACTGAAGCTTTCTTT. Protein: CASSVPTGRNTEAFF.

This clonotype was observed at least ten times. CDR3 protein: CSAEGRGMKNGYTF. The CDR3 DNA sequence: TGCAGTGCTGAGGGGAGGGGTATGAAGAATGGCTACACCTTC. This chain links TRBV20-1 with TRBJ1-2, with D perhaps matching TRBD1 (5 bases). V lost 5 bases and J 6 bases, leaving 19 bases between the germline ends. CDR3 length: 14 amino acids. Germline V CDR1 and CDR2: DFQATT, SNEGSKA (reference sequence).

This clonotype was seen a handful of times. The V call is TRBV2, the J call TRBJ1-6, with D possibly being TRBD1 (6 bases). Germline V gene data show CDR1 as SNHLY and CDR2 as FYNNEI. The V end was cut by 8 bases, the J end by 6 bases, with 14 bases between. The CDR3 totals 14 residues. CDR3 amino acids: CASAPRDINSPLHF. The DNA of the CDR3 is TGTGCCAGCGCACCCCGGGACATTAATTCACCCCTCCACTTT.